This T cell receptor (beta chain) stems from a study of shared clonotypes between healthy human individuals. This clone appeared a few times. TCRdb's copy holds only in-frame clones and misses some; the assay was immunoSEQ multiplex PCR. The table lists 700,000 or so clones, approximately 75% of them singletons. The J segment lost 1 base and the V segment lost 6 bases, leaving 4 bases of the junction unmatched. The CDR3 totals 16 residues. Per germline, CDR1 SNHLY and CDR2 FYNNEI. Sample: memory CD4+ T cells sorted from blood. Indicated subset: CD45RA-negative fraction. This sequence originates from a woman in her twenties or thirties in good health. The J gene is TRBJ2-4, the V gene TRBV2, with 12 nucleotides matching TRBD2. This CDR3 reads CASSSGLAGAKNIQYF. The CDR3, as DNA: TGTGCCAGCAGCTCCGGACTAGCGGGGGCCAAAAACATTCAGTACTTC.